This TCR beta chain was sequenced in a study of blood T cell repertoires in COVID-19. Study-wide context: Acute and convalescent COVID-19 samples came from the United States, Italy and Spain.

Original analysis: Estimation of nucleated cell counts relied on the amplification of reference gene primers. Produced via immunoSEQ multiplex PCR; TCRdb's table is partial and in-frame only. The DNA gave D and trimming, while V, J and clone size come from that table. The sample consists of under 140,000 clones, roughly 91% of them appearing once. Germline loops: CDR1 MDHEN, CDR2 SYDVKM. The V gene lost 5 bases and the J gene lost 5 bases, with 12 bases spanning the gap. The CDR3 sequence is 14 residues long. This receptor was obtained from a woman in her forties or fifties with acute or convalescent COVID-19. Sequenced sample: peripheral blood. V gene TRBV28 combines with J gene TRBJ2-2; possible D gene TRBD2, 5 bases. Here the CDR3 DNA reads TGTGCCAGCAGTCCAGGACGGGGTACCGGGGAGCTGTTTTTT. Translating it yields CASSPGRGTGELFF. Together with reference TRBV28 and TRBJ2-2, the CDR3 gives the full variable domain: DVKVTQSSRYLVKRTGEKVFLECVQDMDHENMFWYRQDPGLGLRLIYFSYDVKMKEKGDIPEGYSVSREKKERFSLILESASTNQTSMYLCASSPGRGTGELFFGEGSRLTVL.